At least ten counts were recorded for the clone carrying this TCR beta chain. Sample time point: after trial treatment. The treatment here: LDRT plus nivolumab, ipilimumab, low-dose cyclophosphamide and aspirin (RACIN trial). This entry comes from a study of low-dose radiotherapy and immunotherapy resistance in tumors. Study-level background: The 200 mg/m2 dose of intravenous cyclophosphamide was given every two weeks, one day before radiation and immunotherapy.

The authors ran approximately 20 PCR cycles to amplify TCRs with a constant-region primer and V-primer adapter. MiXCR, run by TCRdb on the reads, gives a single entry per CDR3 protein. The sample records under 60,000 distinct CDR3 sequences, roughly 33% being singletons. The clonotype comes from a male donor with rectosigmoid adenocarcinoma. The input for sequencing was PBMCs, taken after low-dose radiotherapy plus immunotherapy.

Here the CDR3 DNA reads TGTGCCAGCACTCCCGGGGGGTTTAGATGGGACAATGAGCAGTTCTTC. Translating gives CASTPGGFRWDNEQFF. V and J are TRBV28 and TRBJ2-1; 7 positions agree with TRBD2. The J segment lost 5 bases and the V segment lost 7 bases, leaving 14 bases of the junction unmatched. The CDR3 contains 16 residues. CDR1 is MDHEN, CDR2 SYDVKM, per germline.